This entry is about one T cell receptor (beta chain). Its antigen is currently unknown. The V gene end was trimmed by 5 bases and the J gene end by 6 bases; junction bases not matched to a gene: 9. The CDR3 contains 15 residues. Germline loops: CDR1 MNHEY, CDR2 SVGAGI. The data derive from a study of PD-L1 blockade in urothelial cancer. About the study: Men with urothelial cancer arising in the bladder made up about 85% of the roughly 29 patients. Reported median T cell count for blood samples was around 150,000.

The time point was: peripheral blood 6 weeks after treatment start. Patients were living with locally advanced or metastatic urothelial carcinoma. Broader study findings: Pretreatment TCR clonality in blood, when below the median, was predictive of better survival.

TCRdb's copy holds only in-frame clones and misses some; the assay was immunoSEQ multiplex PCR. The data hold 120,000 or so clones, with about 84% observed a single time. The J gene is TRBJ2-1, the V gene TRBV6-5; 8 bases map to TRBD2. Source: PBMCs, taken around atezolizumab (anti-PD-L1) treatment. The TCR was taken from a man in his fifties with urothelial cancer. This CDR3 reads CASSLHRGGINEQFF. The DNA of the CDR3 is TGTGCCAGCAGTCTCCATCGGGGGGGAATCAATGAGCAGTTCTTC.